These 20 T cell receptor beta chains were all obtained from the same sample, sequenced in a study of cytomegalovirus exposure and HLA in healthy donors. It was with 60 Vbeta and 13 Jbeta primers that the PCR ran. This table comes from immunoSEQ multiplex PCR, and its TCRdb copy is limited to in-frame clones, with some not included. Of roughly 97,000 clones in the sample, approximately 80% were seen once. The source material was PBMCs. These receptors were obtained from a woman aged 40-49 years in good health and CMV-seronegative.

The CDR3 sequence is CASSKGTGGVHEQYF. For the CDR3, the DNA is TGTGCCAGCAGTAAGGGGACAGGGGGCGTCCACGAGCAGTACTTC. The rearrangement uses TRBV6-5 and TRBJ2-5, with TRBD1 matching over 12 bases. The J call may be mistaken, given a closer DNA end match to TRBJ2-7. The germline CDR1 and CDR2 sequences are MNHEY and SVGAGI. CDR3 size: 15 residues.

The chain has TRBV7-2 and TRBJ2-7, with a tentative D call TRBD2 (6 bases). The germline V gene encodes CDR1 SGHTA and CDR2 FQGNSA. The germline V and J ends were trimmed by 4 bases and 5 bases, with 9 bases remaining between them. This CDR3 contains 12 residues. The CDR3 is CASSSRRDEQYF. In nucleotides, the CDR3 is TGTGCCAGCAGCTCCCGGAGGGACGAGCAGTACTTC.

The rearrangement uses TRBV30 and TRBJ2-3, with D unclear. V was trimmed by 8 bases and J by 6 bases, leaving 21 bases between them. Germline lookup yields CDR1 GTSNPN and CDR2 SVGIG (reference sequence). This CDR3 has 14 residues. CDR3 sequence: CAHSNGGYQDTQYF. CDR3 DNA: TGTGCCCATAGCAACGGTGGATATCAGGATACGCAGTATTTT.

The chain links TRBV27 to TRBJ2-5; D perhaps matches TRBD1 (6 bases). V lost 2 bases to trimming and J lost 7 bases, with 11 bases between them. The CDR3 runs 13 residues. The germline V gene encodes CDR1 MNHEY and CDR2 SMNVEV (reference sequence). CDR3 amino acids: CASSLGGVGTQYF. The CDR3 nucleotides are TGTGCCAGCAGTTTAGGGGGCGTCGGGACCCAGTACTTC.

This sequence joins TRBV10-3 and TRBJ1-6; weak D call: TRBD1 (6 bases). CDR1 is ENHRY and CDR2 is SYGVKD in the germline V gene. V shed 4 bases and J shed 9 bases, with 19 bases lying between them. The CDR3 sequence is 16 residues long. Written as DNA, the CDR3 is TGTGCCATCAGTGGGAGCCAGGGAGAGACAGGTTCACCCCTCCACTTT. This gives the protein CAISGSQGETGSPLHF.

This clone was seen more than once but under ten times. The CDR3 region is CATGGADTEAFF. CDR3 DNA sequence: TGTGCCACAGGGGGCGCGGACACTGAAGCTTTCTTT. The rearrangement uses TRBV7-9 and TRBJ1-1, with TRBD1 identical over 8 bases. Unmatched junction bases numbered 4, after V lost 10 bases and J lost 3 bases. The CDR3 is 12 residues long. Germline CDR1 and CDR2: SEHNR and FQNEAQ (reference sequence).

The chain carries TRBV2 and TRBJ2-2; D gene unclear. The CDR3 has 13 amino acids. V was pared by 8 bases and J by 6 bases, with 13 bases between. Germline lookup yields CDR1 SNHLY and CDR2 FYNNEI. In DNA, the CDR3 is TGTGCCAGCCGAAGTAGCCCCGCCGGGGAGCTGTTTTTT. Amino acid sequence: CASRSSPAGELFF.

The CDR3 loop is CATQLGVAVNNEQFF. The CDR3 DNA follows: TGTGCCACCCAACTCGGGGTAGCTGTAAACAATGAGCAGTTCTTC. The chain employs TRBV11-1 and TRBJ2-1; possibly TRBD2 for D (5 bases). This CDR3 region has 15 residues. With 10 bases removed from V and 5 bases from J, the gap between germline ends came to 21 bases. Germline CDR1 SGHAT, CDR2 FQDESV (reference sequence).

This rearrangement joins TRBV19 to TRBJ2-1, with 9 bases aligning to TRBD2. The CDR3 runs 16 residues. Germline lookup yields CDR1 LNHDA and CDR2 SQIVND (reference sequence). J lost 3 bases, V lost 3 bases, and 6 bases had no gene match. The CDR3 DNA is TGTGCCAGTAGTATTGGATTAGCGGGAGACTACAATGAGCAGTTCTTC. Amino acids: CASSIGLAGDYNEQFF. The full variable domain, in which reference TRBV19 and TRBJ2-1 provide the parts outside the CDR3, is DGGITQSPKYLFRKEGQNVTLSCEQNLNHDAMYWYRQDPGQGLRLIYYSQIVNDFQKGDIAEGYSVSREKKESFPLTVTSAQKNPTAFYLCASSIGLAGDYNEQFFGPGTRLTVL.

The chain employs TRBV6-5 and TRBJ2-7, with D possibly TRBD2 on 7 matching bases. Germline-derived CDR1 and CDR2 are MNHEY and SVGAGI. V lost 6 bases and J 4 bases, leaving 16 bases between the germline ends. The CDR3 runs 14 residues. The CDR3 loop reads CASRRGRGTYEQYF. In DNA form, the CDR3 reads TGTGCCAGCAGGAGGGGGAGGGGTACGTACGAGCAGTACTTC.

J is TRBJ2-6 and V is TRBV27; tentatively, D is TRBD1 (7 bases). The germline V gene encodes CDR1 MNHEY and CDR2 SMNVEV (reference sequence). CDR3 length equals 17 residues. V was pared by 6 bases and J by 4 bases, with 19 bases between. CDR3 bases: TGTGCCAGCAGACCAACAGGGGAGGTGGGCGGGGCCAACGTCCTGACTTTC. Translating it yields CASRPTGEVGGANVLTF.

The chain couples TRBV2 to TRBJ1-4; D might be TRBD1 (6 bases). Germline-derived CDR1 and CDR2 are SNHLY and FYNNEI. Trimming left V 7 bases short and J 14 bases short, with 14 bases between. CDR3 length equals 11 residues. The CDR3 DNA sequence: TGTGCCAGCATGGACAGCTTCCGTCTGTTTTTT. Encoded protein: CASMDSFRLFF. Full variable domain (missing parts from reference TRBV2 and TRBJ1-4): EPEVTQTPSHQVTQMGQEVILRCVPISNHLYFYWYRQILGQKVEFLVSFYNNEISEKSEIFDDQFSVERPDGSNFTLKIRSTKLEDSAMYFCASMDSFRLFFGSGTQLSVL.

The gene calls are TRBV30 and TRBJ1-1; unclear D gene. This CDR3 is built from 13 residues. The V and J ends lost 3 bases and 3 bases respectively, with 11 bases between them. CDR1 and CDR2 from the germline V gene are GTSNPN and SVGIG (reference sequence). The CDR3 DNA sequence: TGTGCCTGGAGCGAGGCGAGGCACACTGAAGCTTTCTTT. Translated: CAWSEARHTEAFF.

The chain couples TRBV11-3 to TRBJ2-7; 11 nucleotides align to TRBD1. J gave up 4 bases and V 5 bases, and 7 bases lay outside the gene matches. This CDR3 region has 15 residues. Germline CDR1 and CDR2: SGHNT and YENEEA. CDR3 DNA: TGTGCCAGCAGCCAACGAGGGACAGGGGGTTACGAGCAGTACTTC. Its protein is CASSQRGTGGYEQYF.

This sequence joins TRBV2 and TRBJ2-7; no definite D call. The CDR3 loop spans 17 amino acids. V lost 3 bases and J lost 3, with 21 bases in between. Germline CDR1 reads SNHLY; CDR2 reads FYNNEI. CDR3: CASSDRSPGYLVYEQYF. CDR3 nucleotides: TGTGCCAGCAGTGATCGGTCCCCCGGCTACCTAGTCTACGAGCAGTACTTC.

V and J are TRBV15 and TRBJ2-4, with 8 positions matching TRBD1. The germline V gene has CDR1 LNHNV and CDR2 YYDKDF (reference sequence). Losses at the gene ends were 0 bases for V and 16 bases for J; bases not matched to a gene: 8. The CDR3 is 13 amino acids. The CDR3 spells CATSRDRGQGLYF. In DNA form, the CDR3 reads TGTGCCACCAGCAGAGACCGTGGACAGGGTCTTTACTTC.

This chain uses TRBV6-1 with TRBJ2-7, with 7 bases matching TRBD1. The CDR3 covers 14 residues. V gave up 4 bases and J gave up 0 bases; unmatched junction bases: 3. Germline loops: CDR1 MNHNS, CDR2 SASEGT. CDR3 sequence: CASSVDRSSYEQYF. Written as DNA, the CDR3 is TGTGCCAGCAGTGTGGACAGGAGCTCCTACGAGCAGTACTTC.

The chain is built from TRBV27 and TRBJ1-1, with TRBD1 matching 8 bases. Germline loops: CDR1 MNHEY, CDR2 SMNVEV (reference sequence). The V segment lost 9 bases and the J segment 5 bases; nucleotides outside the gene matches: 17. The CDR3 covers 16 residues. The CDR3 is CARLSPRQGSGTEAFF. CDR3 sequence (DNA): TGTGCCAGATTAAGCCCACGACAGGGGAGTGGGACTGAAGCTTTCTTT.

The count of this clone is one. The chain employs TRBV13 and TRBJ1-2; TRBD1 might be the D (6 bases). Per germline, CDR1 PRHDT and CDR2 FYEKMQ (reference sequence). The CDR3 is made up of 14 amino acids. Trimming removed 0 bases from V and 4 bases from J, with 9 bases in between. CDR3 DNA: TGTGCCAGCAGCTTAGGCGGACAGATCTATGGCTACACCTTC. The encoded protein is CASSLGGQIYGYTF.

This sequence joins TRBV19 and TRBJ2-1, with 7 bases matching TRBD2. This CDR3 has 15 amino acids. The V gene end was trimmed by 5 bases and the J gene end by 12 bases; junction bases not matched to a gene: 16. The V gene's germline CDR1 is LNHDA and CDR2 SQIVND (reference sequence). CDR3 nucleotide sequence: TGTGCCAGTAGTTCGGGACTACCTTACAATGAGGGGCAGTTCTTC. This sequence encodes CASSSGLPYNEGQFF.